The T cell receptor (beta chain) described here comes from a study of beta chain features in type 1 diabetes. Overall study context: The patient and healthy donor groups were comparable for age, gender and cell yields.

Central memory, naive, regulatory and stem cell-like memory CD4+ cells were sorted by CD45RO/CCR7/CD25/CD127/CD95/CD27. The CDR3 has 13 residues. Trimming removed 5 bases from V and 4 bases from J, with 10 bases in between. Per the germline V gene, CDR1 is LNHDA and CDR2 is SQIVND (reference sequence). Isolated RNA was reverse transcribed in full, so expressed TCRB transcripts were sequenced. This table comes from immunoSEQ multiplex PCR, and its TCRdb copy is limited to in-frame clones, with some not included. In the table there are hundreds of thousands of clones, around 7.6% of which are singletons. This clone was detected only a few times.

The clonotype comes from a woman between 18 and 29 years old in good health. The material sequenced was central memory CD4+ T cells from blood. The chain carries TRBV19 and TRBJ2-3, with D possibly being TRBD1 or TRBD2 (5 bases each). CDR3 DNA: TGTGCCAGTAGTTTCGGGACCCCAGATACGCAGTATTTT. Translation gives CASSFGTPDTQYF.